The 8 T cell receptor beta chains given below trace back to one sample, sequenced in a study of T-cell reconstitution after alpha-beta-depleted transplantation in children. It was with unique molecular identifiers that the TCRbeta library was prepared. TCRdb reprocessed the PCR reads via MiXCR and lists one record per CDR3 protein. The profile shows about 160,000 distinct CDR3 sequences, 11% of them singletons. The specimen comprised PBMCs, sampled before TCRalphabeta/CD19-depleted stem cell transplant. All receptors come from a boy aged 2 to 9 with acute myeloid leukemia, due to receive a stem cell transplant.

This clonotype has a count of ten or more. The chain employs TRBV5-1 and TRBJ2-1; the match to TRBD2 covers 11 bases. CDR3 length: 14 residues. J was trimmed by 6 bases and V by 2 bases; bases with no gene match: 1. Germline V CDR1 and CDR2: SGHRS, YFSETQ. The chain's CDR3 is CASSLLAGVNEQFF. In nucleotides, the CDR3 is TGCGCCAGCAGCTTACTAGCGGGAGTCAATGAGCAGTTCTTC. The complete variable domain, with remaining parts taken from reference TRBV5-1 and TRBJ2-1, reads KAGVTQTPRYLIKTRGQQVTLSCSPISGHRSVSWYQQTPGQGLQFLFEYFSETQRNKGNFPGRFSGRQFSNSRSEMNVSTLELGDSALYLCASSLLAGVNEQFFGPGTRLTVL.

This clonotype was seen repeatedly, ten times or more. This chain connects TRBV20-1 to TRBJ1-2; no clear D gene. The CDR3 length is 13 residues. Germline V gene sequence: CDR1 DFQATT, CDR2 SNEGSKA (reference sequence). V was pared by 0 bases and J by 4 bases, with 9 bases between. The CDR3 here is CSAREDTLYGYTF. DNA for the CDR3: TGCAGTGCTAGAGAGGATACCCTCTATGGCTACACCTTC.

This clonotype was picked up many times. The chain combines TRBV7-9 with TRBJ2-5; no reliable D call. CDR3 length: 14 amino acids. Germline V gene lookup returns CDR1 SEHNR and CDR2 FQNEAQ (reference sequence). V lost 5 bases and J lost 4, with 14 bases in between. CDR3: CASSRTDRGETQYF. In DNA form, the CDR3 reads TGTGCCAGCAGCCGGACGGACCGAGGAGAGACCCAGTACTTC.

This clonotype was counted ten times or more. V usage is TRBV20-1 and J usage is TRBJ2-3; D remains ambiguous. Germline V gene data show CDR1 as DFQATT and CDR2 as SNEGSKA (reference sequence). This CDR3 comprises 15 residues. V shed 0 bases and J shed 6 bases, with 16 bases lying between them. In DNA form, the CDR3 reads TGCAGTGCTAGAGATATATTCCAGGAAGGGGATACGCAGTATTTT. Translating gives CSARDIFQEGDTQYF.

This clonotype was recorded many times. The rearrangement joins TRBV10-3 to TRBJ1-1; D gene uncertain. The V end lost 3 bases, the J end lost 0 bases, and 5 bases lay between the germline ends. The CDR3 is 13 residues long. CDR1 is ENHRY, CDR2 SYGVKD, per germline. The CDR3 DNA reads as TGTGCCATCAGTGACCAAGTGAACACTGAAGCTTTCTTT. Residues: CAISDQVNTEAFF.

This clonotype was seen many times. The chain has TRBV5-1 and TRBJ2-4, with D possibly being TRBD1 or TRBD2 (5 bases each). The CDR3 is made up of 16 amino acids. In germline, CDR1 is SGHRS, CDR2 YFSETQ. V lost 0 bases and J 0 bases, leaving 10 bases between the germline ends. The CDR3 nucleotides are TGCGCCAGCAGCTTGGGGGACCTCCTAGCCAAAAACATTCAGTACTTC. Encoded protein: CASSLGDLLAKNIQYF.

This clonotype has ten or more counts. The chain employs TRBV10-3 and TRBJ2-5; possibly TRBD2 for D (6 bases). Between the trimmed V and J ends, which lost 8 bases and 5 bases, there was a span of 6 bases. The length of the CDR3 is 10 residues. Germline loops: CDR1 ENHRY, CDR2 SYGVKD. CDR3 amino acids: CAIGGETQYF. The CDR3 nucleotides read TGTGCCATCGGGGGGGAGACCCAGTACTTC.

This clonotype was observed at least ten times. The rearrangement joins TRBV27 to TRBJ2-4; D is possibly TRBD2 (6 bases). CDR3 length: 13 residues. Trimming shortened V by 3 bases and J by 7 bases, and 10 bases separated the two germline ends. Germline V CDR1 and CDR2: MNHEY, SMNVEV (reference sequence). CDR3 loop: CASSLREGNIQYF. The CDR3 nucleotides are TGTGCCAGCAGTTTGCGGGAAGGGAACATTCAGTACTTC.